The 2 T cell receptor beta chains listed next were all sequenced from one sample in a study of CD8 T cells in Susac syndrome (dated by TCRdb to about 2019). Libraries were prepared through the immunoSEQ multiplex PCR assay. RNA was extracted with the RNeasy kit and about 0.5 to 1 ug was reverse transcribed using random hexamers. The public reads were reanalyzed by TCRdb: fastp trimming at Q25, MiXCR alignment, in-frame beta chains only. Rows are unified per CDR3 protein, each entry keeping the most common DNA and genes. The sample includes some 180,000 distinct CDR3 sequences, with roughly 94% observed a single time. The ten most abundant clones make up approximately 0.1% of the sample. Sequencing input: CD4+ T cells from PBMCs. These receptor sequences come from a human donor in good health.

This clonotype was recorded once. V usage is TRBV20-1 and J usage is TRBJ2-3; D is undetermined. V was shortened by 7 bases and J by 1 base, with 6 bases between the two germline ends. The CDR3 runs 11 residues. Per the germline V gene, CDR1 is DFQATT and CDR2 is SNEGSKA (reference sequence). The CDR3 region has the DNA TGCAGTGGAGCCCGCACAGATACGCAGTATTTT. This gives the protein CSGARTDTQYF.

The genes are TRBV5-1 and TRBJ2-2; no clear D gene. Per germline, CDR1 SGHRS and CDR2 YFSETQ. With 2 bases removed from V and 10 bases from J, the gap between germline ends came to 6 bases. The CDR3 loop spans 11 amino acids. The CDR3 spells CASSLIEELFF. The CDR3 DNA follows: TGCGCCAGCAGCTTAATAGAGGAGCTGTTTTTT.